This T cell receptor (beta chain) was observed in a study of blood T cell repertoires in COVID-19. In the study overall: Acute and convalescent COVID-19 samples came from the United States, Italy and Spain. From T cells, B-cell-depleted T cells, or PBMCs came the material, which was cDNA or gDNA.

The method was immunoSEQ multiplex PCR; TCRdb's version includes in-frame clones alone and lacks a portion of them. The repertoire holds around 300,000 clones, with 88% as singletons. Recruits, aged roughly 18 to 100 years, lived in under 25 US areas. CDR1 and CDR2 (germline): SSHAT, FNYEAQ (reference sequence). V lost 2 bases, J lost 5 bases, and 15 bases lay in between. The CDR3 consists of 15 residues. The sample holds one count of this clone. V gene TRBV7-7 combines with J gene TRBJ1-1; weak D call: TRBD1 (6 bases). The TCR comes from a woman between 25 and 40 years old who had recovered from COVID-19. The sequenced material came from PBMCs or T cells enriched from blood (not recorded which). In DNA form, the CDR3 reads TGTGCCAGCAGCTTATTCCCTGGACAGAAAACTGAAGCTTTCTTT. This gives the protein CASSLFPGQKTEAFF. The variable domain in full, with the rest retrieved from reference TRBV7-7 and TRBJ1-1, is GAGVSQSPRYKVTKRGQDVTLRCDPISSHATLYWYQQALGQGPEFLTYFNYEAQPDKSGLPSDRFSAERPEGSISTLTIQRTEQRDSAMYRCASSLFPGQKTEAFFGQGTRLTVV.